This T cell receptor (beta chain) was sequenced during a study of cytomegalovirus exposure and HLA in healthy donors. CDR1 is LNHDA and CDR2 is SQIVND in the germline V gene (reference sequence). Deletions cut 1 base from V and 4 bases from J, with 11 bases between. The CDR3 is made up of 14 amino acids. With 60 Vbeta and 13 Jbeta primers, the PCR was carried out. The assay was immunoSEQ multiplex PCR, and TCRdb's table has in-frame clones only and misses some. The data hold about 100,000 clones, with about 80% observed a single time. Sequenced material: PBMCs. The chain is built from TRBV19 and TRBJ2-7, with a weak D call TRBD1 (5 bases). The origin of this receptor is a man aged 30 to 45 in good health and CMV-seropositive. The CDR3: CASSIGGTHYEQYF. CDR3 DNA sequence: TGTGCCAGTAGTATAGGGGGCACCCATTACGAGCAGTACTTC. The full variable domain, in which reference TRBV19 and TRBJ2-7 provide the parts outside the CDR3, is DGGITQSPKYLFRKEGQNVTLSCEQNLNHDAMYWYRQDPGQGLRLIYYSQIVNDFQKGDIAEGYSVSREKKESFPLTVTSAQKNPTAFYLCASSIGGTHYEQYFGPGTRLTVT.